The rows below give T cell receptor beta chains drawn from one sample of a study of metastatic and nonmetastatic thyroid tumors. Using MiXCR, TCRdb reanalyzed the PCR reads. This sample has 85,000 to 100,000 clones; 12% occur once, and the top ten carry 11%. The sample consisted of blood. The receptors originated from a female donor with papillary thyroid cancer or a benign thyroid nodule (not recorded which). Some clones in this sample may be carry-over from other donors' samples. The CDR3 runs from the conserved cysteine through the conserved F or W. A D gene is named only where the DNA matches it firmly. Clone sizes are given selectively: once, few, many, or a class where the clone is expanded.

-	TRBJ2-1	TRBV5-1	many	TGCGCCAGCAGCTCCCAGGGCCCCTACAATGAGCAGTTCTTC	CASSSQGPYNEQFF
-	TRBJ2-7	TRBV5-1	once	TGCGCCAGCAGCCCCGGACAGGAGGGAGACTACGAGCAGTACTTC	CASSPGQEGDYEQYF
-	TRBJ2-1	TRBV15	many	TGTGCCACCAGCAGAGATCCCTCCTACAATGAGCAGTTCTTC	CATSRDPSYNEQFF
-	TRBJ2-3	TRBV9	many	TGTGCCAGCAGCGTAGGAGTCTCAGATACGCAGTATTTT	CASSVGVSDTQYF
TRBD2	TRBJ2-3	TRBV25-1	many	TGTGCCAGCAGTGGGAATAGCGGGAGGGCCACAGATACGCAGTATTTT	CASSGNSGRATDTQYF
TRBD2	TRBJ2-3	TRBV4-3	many	TGCGCCAGCAGCCAAGCCCCCACCGGGACTAGCACCCCAGATACGCAGTATTTT	CASSQAPTGTSTPDTQYF
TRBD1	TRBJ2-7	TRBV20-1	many	TGCAGTGCGGACGCTCAGGGGGCCATGTCCTACGAGCAGTACTTC	CSADAQGAMSYEQYF
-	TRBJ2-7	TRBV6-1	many	TGTGCCAGCAGGCAGGGCACCTACGAGCAGTACTTC	CASRQGTYEQYF
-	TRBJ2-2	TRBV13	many	TGTGCCAGCAGCTCCAAGACCAAGAACACCGGGGAGCTGTTTTTT	CASSSKTKNTGELFF
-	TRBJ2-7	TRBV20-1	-	TGCAGTGCAACTGGGGGGACCCGGGAGCAGTACTTC	CSATGGTREQYF
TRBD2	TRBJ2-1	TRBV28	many	TGTGCCAGCAGTTCCCCGGCTAGCGGGAAAAAGAGCTCCTACAATGAGCAGTTCTTC	CASSSPASGKKSSYNEQFF
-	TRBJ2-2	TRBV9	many	TGTGCCAGCAGCGTAGCGCGGCCCGGGGCCGGGGAGCTGTTTTTT	CASSVARPGAGELFF
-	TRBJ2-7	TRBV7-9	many	TGTGCCAGCAGCCGCGCCTACGAGCAGTACTTC	CASSRAYEQYF
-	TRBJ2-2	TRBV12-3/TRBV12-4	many	TGTGCCAGCAGTTTAGGGCCCTTGAACACCGGGGAGCTGTTTTTT	CASSLGPLNTGELFF
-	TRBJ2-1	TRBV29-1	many	TGCAGCGCCGGAAGCGGGTCTGCCTACAATGAGCAGTTCTTC	CSAGSGSAYNEQFF
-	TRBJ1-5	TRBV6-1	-	TGTGCCAGCGGGGTGGAGACATTCAATCAGCACCAGCATTTT	CASGVETFNQHQHF
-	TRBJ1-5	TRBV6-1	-	TGTGCCAGCGTGGCCGGTAATCAGCCCCAGCATTTT	CASVAGNQPQHF
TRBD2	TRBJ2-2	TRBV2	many	TGTGCCAGCAGTGAACCTAGCGGATTGAACACCGGGGAGCTGTTTTTT	CASSEPSGLNTGELFF
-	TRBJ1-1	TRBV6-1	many	TGTGCCAGCAGCCCGCGCTTCGCCAACACTGAAGCTTTCTTT	CASSPRFANTEAFF
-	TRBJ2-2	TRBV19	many	TGTGCCAGTACCCGGCCCGGGTCCAACACCGGGGAGCTGTTTTTT	CASTRPGSNTGELFF
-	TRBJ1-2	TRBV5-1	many	TGCGCCAGCAGCTTGGAAGGACAGCTCTCCGGCGGCTACACCTTC	CASSLEGQLSGGYTF
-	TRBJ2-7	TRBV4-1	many	TGCGCCAGCAGCCCAGCCGGGACCGCCGAGCAGTACTTC	CASSPAGTAEQYF